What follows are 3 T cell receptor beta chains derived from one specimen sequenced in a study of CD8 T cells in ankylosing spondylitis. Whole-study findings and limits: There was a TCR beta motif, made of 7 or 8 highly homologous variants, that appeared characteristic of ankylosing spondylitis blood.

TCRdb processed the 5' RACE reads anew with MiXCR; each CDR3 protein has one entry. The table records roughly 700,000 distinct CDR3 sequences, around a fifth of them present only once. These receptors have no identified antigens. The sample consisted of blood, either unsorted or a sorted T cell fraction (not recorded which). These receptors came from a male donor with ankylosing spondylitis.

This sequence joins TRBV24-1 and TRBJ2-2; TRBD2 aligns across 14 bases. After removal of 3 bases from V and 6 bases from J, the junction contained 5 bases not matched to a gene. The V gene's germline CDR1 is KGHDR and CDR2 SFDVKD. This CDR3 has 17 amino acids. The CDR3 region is CATSDPGLAGDAGELFF. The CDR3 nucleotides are TGTGCCACCAGTGATCCGGGACTAGCGGGAGATGCCGGGGAGCTGTTTTTT.

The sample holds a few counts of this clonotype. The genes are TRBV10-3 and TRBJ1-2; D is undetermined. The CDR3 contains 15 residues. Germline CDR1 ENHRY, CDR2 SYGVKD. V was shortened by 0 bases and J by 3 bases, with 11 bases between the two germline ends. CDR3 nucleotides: TGTGCCATCAGTGAGTCGCCAGACGGGTACTATGGCTACACCTTC. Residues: CAISESPDGYYGYTF.

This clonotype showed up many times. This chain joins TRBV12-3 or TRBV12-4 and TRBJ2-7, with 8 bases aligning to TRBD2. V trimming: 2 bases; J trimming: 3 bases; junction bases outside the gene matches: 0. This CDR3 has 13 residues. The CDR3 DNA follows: TGTGCCAGCAGTTTACGGGAGGGCTACGAGCAGTACTTC. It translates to CASSLREGYEQYF.